This T cell receptor beta chain derives from a study of blood T cells in healthy people across ages. The V and J ends lost 2 bases and 4 bases respectively, with 17 bases between them. Germline loops: CDR1 MDHEN, CDR2 SYDVKM. CDR3 length: 16 amino acids. This clonotype was counted at least ten times. With a J-beta primer mix and a sample-barcoded 5' primer, a second PCR ran about 6 to 11 cycles. One entry per CDR3 protein, called by TCRdb with MiXCR from the 5' RACE reads. The table has about 700,000 distinct CDR3 sequences, about 34% seen once. The V call is TRBV28, the J call TRBJ2-5; a weak D match, TRBD1 (6 bases). This receptor was identified in a woman aged 80 or older in good health. Sequencing was done on a sample of blood. In DNA form, the CDR3 reads TGTGCCAGCAGTTTAGGGTTAAGGGAACAGGGAGAGACCCAGTACTTC. Its protein is CASSLGLREQGETQYF.